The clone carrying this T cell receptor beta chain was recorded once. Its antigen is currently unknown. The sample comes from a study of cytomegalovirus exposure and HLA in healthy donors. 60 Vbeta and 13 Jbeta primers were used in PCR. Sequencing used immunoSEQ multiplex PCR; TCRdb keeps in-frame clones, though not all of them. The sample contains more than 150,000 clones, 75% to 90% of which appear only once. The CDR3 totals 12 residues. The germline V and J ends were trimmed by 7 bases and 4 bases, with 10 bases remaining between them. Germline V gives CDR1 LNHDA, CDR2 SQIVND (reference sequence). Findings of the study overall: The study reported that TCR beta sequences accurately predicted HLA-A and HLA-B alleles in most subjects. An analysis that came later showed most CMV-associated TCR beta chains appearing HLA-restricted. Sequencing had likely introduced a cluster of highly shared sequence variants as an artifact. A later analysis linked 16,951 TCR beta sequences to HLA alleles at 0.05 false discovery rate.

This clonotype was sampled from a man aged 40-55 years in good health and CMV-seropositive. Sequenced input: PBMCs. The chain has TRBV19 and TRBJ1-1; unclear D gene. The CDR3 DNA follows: TGTGCCAGTATAAGCCCCCCCACTGAAGCTTTCTTT. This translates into CASISPPTEAFF.